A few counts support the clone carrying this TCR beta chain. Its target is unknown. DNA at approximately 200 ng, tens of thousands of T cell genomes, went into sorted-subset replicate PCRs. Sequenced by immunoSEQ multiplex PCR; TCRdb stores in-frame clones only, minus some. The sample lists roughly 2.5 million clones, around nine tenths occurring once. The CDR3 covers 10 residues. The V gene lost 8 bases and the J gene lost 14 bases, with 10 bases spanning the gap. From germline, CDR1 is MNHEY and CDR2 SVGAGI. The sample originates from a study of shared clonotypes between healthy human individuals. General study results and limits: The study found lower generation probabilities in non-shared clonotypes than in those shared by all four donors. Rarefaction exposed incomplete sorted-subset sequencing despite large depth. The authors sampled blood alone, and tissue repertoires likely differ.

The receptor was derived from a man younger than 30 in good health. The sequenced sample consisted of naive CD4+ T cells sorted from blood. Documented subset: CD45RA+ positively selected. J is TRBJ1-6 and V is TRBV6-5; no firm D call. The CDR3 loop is CASGQEALHF. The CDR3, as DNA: TGTGCCAGCGGGCAAGAGGCCCTCCACTTT.